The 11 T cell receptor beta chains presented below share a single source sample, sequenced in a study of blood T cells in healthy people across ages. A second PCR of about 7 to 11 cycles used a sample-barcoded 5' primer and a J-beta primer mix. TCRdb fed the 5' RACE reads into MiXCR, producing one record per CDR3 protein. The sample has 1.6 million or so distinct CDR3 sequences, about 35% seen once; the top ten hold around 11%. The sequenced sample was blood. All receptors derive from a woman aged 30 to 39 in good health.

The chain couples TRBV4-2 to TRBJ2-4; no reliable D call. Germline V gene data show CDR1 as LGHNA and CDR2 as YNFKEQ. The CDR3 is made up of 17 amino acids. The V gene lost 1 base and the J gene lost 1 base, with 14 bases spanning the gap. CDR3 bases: TGTGCCAGCAGCCAAGTTGGCGGTAAGATCGCCAAAAACATTCAGTACTTC. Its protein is CASSQVGGKIAKNIQYF.

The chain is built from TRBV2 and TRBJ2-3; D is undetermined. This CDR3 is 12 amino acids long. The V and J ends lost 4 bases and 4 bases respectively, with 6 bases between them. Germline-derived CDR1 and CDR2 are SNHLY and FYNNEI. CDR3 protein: CASSALADTQYF. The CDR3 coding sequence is TGTGCCAGCAGTGCCCTCGCAGATACGCAGTATTTT.

CDR3 protein: CAWSARFGQGHFRPTYEQYF. The CDR3 DNA reads TGTGCCTGGAGCGCACGGTTCGGACAGGGGCATTTTAGACCAACCTACGAGCAGTACTTC. J is TRBJ2-7 and V is TRBV30; 9 positions match TRBD1. Germline CDR1 and CDR2: GTSNPN and SVGIG (reference sequence). The trim removed 3 bases at V and 2 bases at J, leaving 23 bases unmatched. CDR3 length equals 20 residues.

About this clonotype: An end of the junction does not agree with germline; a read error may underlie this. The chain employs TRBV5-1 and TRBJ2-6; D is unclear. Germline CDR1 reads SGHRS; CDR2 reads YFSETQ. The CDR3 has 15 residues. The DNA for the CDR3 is TGCGCCAGCAGCTTGGACGGGTCTGGGACCAACGTCCTGACTTTC. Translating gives CASSLDGSGTNVLTF.

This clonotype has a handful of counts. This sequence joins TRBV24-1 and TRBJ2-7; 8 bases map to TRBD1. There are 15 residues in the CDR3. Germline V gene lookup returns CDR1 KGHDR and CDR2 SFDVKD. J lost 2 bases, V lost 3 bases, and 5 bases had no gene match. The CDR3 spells CATSDTGTGPYEQYF. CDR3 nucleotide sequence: TGTGCCACCAGTGATACCGGGACAGGACCCTACGAGCAGTACTTC.

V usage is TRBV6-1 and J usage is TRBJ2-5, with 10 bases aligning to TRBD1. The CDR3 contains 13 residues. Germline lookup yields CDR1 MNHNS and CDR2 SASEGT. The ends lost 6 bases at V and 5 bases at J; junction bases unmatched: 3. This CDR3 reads CASRDRGRETQYF. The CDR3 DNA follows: TGTGCCAGCAGGGACAGGGGGAGGGAGACCCAGTACTTC.

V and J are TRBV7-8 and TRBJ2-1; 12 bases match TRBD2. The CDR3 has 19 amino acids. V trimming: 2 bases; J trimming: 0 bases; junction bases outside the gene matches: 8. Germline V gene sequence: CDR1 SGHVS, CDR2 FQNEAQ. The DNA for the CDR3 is TGTGCCAGCAGCTTATCCCCTACTAGCGGGGGGACCTCCTACAATGAGCAGTTCTTC. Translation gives CASSLSPTSGGTSYNEQFF.

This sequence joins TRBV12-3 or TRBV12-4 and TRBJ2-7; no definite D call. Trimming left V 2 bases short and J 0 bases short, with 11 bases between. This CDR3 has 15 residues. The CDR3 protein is CASSLQDRSSYEQYF. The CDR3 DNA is TGTGCCAGCAGTTTACAGGACCGGAGCTCCTACGAGCAGTACTTC.

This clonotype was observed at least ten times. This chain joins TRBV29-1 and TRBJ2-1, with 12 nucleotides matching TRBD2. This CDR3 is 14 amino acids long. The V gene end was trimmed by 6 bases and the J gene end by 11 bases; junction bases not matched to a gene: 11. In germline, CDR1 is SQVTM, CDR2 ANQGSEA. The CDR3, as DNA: TGCAGCGTAGAGACTAGCGGGAGTTTCGTGCAGCAGTTCTTC. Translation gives CSVETSGSFVQQFF.

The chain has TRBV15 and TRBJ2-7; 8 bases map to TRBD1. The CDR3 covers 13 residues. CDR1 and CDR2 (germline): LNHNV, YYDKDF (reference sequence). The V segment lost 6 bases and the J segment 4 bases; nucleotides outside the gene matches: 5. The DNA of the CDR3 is TGTGCCACCAGTGGACAGGGAGTATACGAGCAGTACTTC. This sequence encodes CATSGQGVYEQYF.

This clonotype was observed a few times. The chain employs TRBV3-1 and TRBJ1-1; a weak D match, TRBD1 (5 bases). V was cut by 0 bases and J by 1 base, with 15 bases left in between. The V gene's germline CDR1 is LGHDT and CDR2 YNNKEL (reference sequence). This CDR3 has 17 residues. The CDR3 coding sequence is TGTGCCAGCAGCCAAGATTTAGCACGACAGCCGAACACTGAAGCTTTCTTT. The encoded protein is CASSQDLARQPNTEAFF.